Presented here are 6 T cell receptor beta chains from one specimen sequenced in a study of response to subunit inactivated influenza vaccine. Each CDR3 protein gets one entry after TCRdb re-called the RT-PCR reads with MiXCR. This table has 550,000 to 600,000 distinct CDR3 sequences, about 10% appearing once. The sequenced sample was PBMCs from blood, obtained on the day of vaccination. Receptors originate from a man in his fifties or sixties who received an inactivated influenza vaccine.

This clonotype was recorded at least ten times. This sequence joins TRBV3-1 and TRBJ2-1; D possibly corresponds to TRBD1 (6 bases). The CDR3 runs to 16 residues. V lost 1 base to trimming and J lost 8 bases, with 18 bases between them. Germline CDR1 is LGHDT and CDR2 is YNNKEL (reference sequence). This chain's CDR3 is CASSQGYSGPGDEQFF. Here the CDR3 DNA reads TGTGCCAGCAGCCAAGGGTACAGCGGCCCAGGGGATGAGCAGTTCTTC.

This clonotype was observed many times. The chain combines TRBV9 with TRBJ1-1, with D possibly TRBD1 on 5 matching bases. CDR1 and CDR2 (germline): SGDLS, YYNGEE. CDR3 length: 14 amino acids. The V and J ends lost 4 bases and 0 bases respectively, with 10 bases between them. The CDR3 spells CASSPGPMNTEAFF. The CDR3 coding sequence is TGTGCCAGCAGCCCGGGACCGATGAACACTGAAGCTTTCTTT.

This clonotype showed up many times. The DNA for the CDR3 is TGTGCCATCAGTGGGGTCAGGGGCAATGCAGATACGCAGTATTTT. Residues: CAISGVRGNADTQYF. This chain links TRBV10-3 with TRBJ2-3; the D gene is possibly TRBD1 (6 bases). The CDR3 consists of 15 residues. V was cut by 4 bases and J by 4 bases, with 15 bases left in between. From germline, CDR1 is ENHRY and CDR2 SYGVKD.

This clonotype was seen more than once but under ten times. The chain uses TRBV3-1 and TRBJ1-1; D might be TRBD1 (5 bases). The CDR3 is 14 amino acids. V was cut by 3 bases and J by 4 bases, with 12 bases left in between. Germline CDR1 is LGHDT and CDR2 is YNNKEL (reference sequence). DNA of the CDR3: TGTGCCAGCAGCCATTTTCAGGGCGCCACTGAAGCTTTCTTT. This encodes CASSHFQGATEAFF.

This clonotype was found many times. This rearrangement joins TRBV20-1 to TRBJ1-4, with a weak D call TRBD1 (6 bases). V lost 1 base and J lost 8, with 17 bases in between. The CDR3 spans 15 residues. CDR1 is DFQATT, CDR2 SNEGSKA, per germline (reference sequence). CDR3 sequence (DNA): TGCAGTGCTAGAGGCCTACAGGGCCCAAACGAAAAACTGTTTTTT. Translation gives CSARGLQGPNEKLFF.

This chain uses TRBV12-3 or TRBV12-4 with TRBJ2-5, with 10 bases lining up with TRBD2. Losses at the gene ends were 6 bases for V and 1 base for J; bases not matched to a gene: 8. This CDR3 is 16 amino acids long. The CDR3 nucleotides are TGTGCCAGCAGCCTCCTAGGGACTAGCGCCCAAGAGACCCAGTACTTC. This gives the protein CASSLLGTSAQETQYF.